Detailed here is one TCR beta chain. The source of the sample is a study of blood T cell repertoires in COVID-19. Produced via immunoSEQ multiplex PCR; TCRdb's table is partial and in-frame only. Of about 300,000 clones listed, approximately 90% are singletons. The sequence came from a man aged 25 to 40 who had recovered from COVID-19. The sequencing sample was made of PBMCs or T cells enriched from blood (not recorded which).

The CDR3 loop reads CASSELQDRLNSPLHF. CDR3 nucleotides: TGTGCCAGCAGTGAATTACAGGACAGGTTGAATTCACCCCTCCACTTT. V gene TRBV6-1 combines with J gene TRBJ1-6; 7 bases are shared with TRBD1. The CDR3 has 16 residues. The junction had 8 bases not matched to a gene; V was cut back by 2 bases and J by 7 bases. Germline V gene lookup returns CDR1 MNHNS and CDR2 SASEGT.